Shown below are 17 T cell receptor beta chains from a single sample sequenced in a study of T-cell reconstitution after alpha-beta-depleted transplantation in children. The TCRbeta library was prepared with unique molecular identifiers. TCRdb reprocessed the PCR reads via MiXCR and lists one record per CDR3 protein. This sample has fewer than 400,000 distinct CDR3 sequences, with 20% found just once. This material consisted of PBMCs from the stem cell graft donor, taken from the stem cell graft. The receptors here all came from a human donor who donated a stem cell graft to a child with acute myeloid leukemia.

V usage is TRBV28 and J usage is TRBJ2-5; D might be TRBD1 (6 bases). With 4 bases removed from V and 2 bases from J, the gap between germline ends came to 17 bases. CDR1 and CDR2 from the germline V gene are MDHEN and SYDVKM. The length of the CDR3 is 16 residues. The CDR3 reads CASSSSLRTVQETQYF. CDR3 sequence (DNA): TGTGCCAGCAGTTCCTCCCTTAGGACAGTTCAAGAGACCCAGTACTTC.

This clonotype was seen a single time. The chain combines TRBV27 with TRBJ2-7; D might be TRBD2 (5 bases). This CDR3 is built from 15 residues. V lost 0 bases, J lost 4 bases, and 13 bases lay in between. Germline V gene lookup returns CDR1 MNHEY and CDR2 SMNVEV (reference sequence). CDR3 nucleotides: TGTGCCAGCAGTTTATCGTTGAGGGCAGGATACGAGCAGTACTTC. Translation: CASSLSLRAGYEQYF.

The gene calls are TRBV12-3 or TRBV12-4 and TRBJ2-5; 9 positions match TRBD1. The CDR3 is made up of 13 amino acids. With V trimmed by 5 bases and J by 5 bases, 3 bases remained unmatched. CDR3 amino acids: CASSRDRDETQYF. The CDR3 bases are TGTGCCAGCAGTCGGGACAGGGACGAGACCCAGTACTTC.

This clonotype was counted a few times. The chain employs TRBV12-3 or TRBV12-4 and TRBJ1-4; D is perhaps TRBD1 (5 bases). V lost 5 bases to trimming and J lost 6 bases, with 16 bases between them. CDR3 length: 15 residues. DNA of the CDR3: TGTGCCAGCAGTCCCCAGGGATGGAGGGATGAAAAACTGTTTTTT. Protein: CASSPQGWRDEKLFF.

This clonotype came up a few times. V and J are TRBV5-1 and TRBJ2-1, with D perhaps TRBD1 (7 bases). The CDR3 sequence is 14 residues long. Trimming stripped 6 bases from V and 7 bases from J, with 17 bases between. CDR1 and CDR2 (germline): SGHRS, YFSETQ. DNA for the CDR3: TGCGCCAGCACACCATCGACAGGGAGGAATGAGCAGTTCTTC. Translation gives CASTPSTGRNEQFF.

This chain links TRBV20-1 with TRBJ2-1; TRBD2 aligns across 10 bases. V trimming: 3 bases; J trimming: 5 bases; junction bases outside the gene matches: 4. Germline assignment: CDR1 DFQATT and CDR2 SNEGSKA (reference sequence). The CDR3 totals 14 residues. The CDR3 nucleotides are TGCAGTGCTAGCGGACTAGCGGAAAACAATGAGCAGTTCTTC. It is translated as CSASGLAENNEQFF.

The rearrangement uses TRBV12-3 or TRBV12-4 and TRBJ1-2; D is unresolved. This CDR3 contains 15 residues. The V and J ends lost 3 bases and 8 bases respectively, with 19 bases between them. CDR3 region: CASSFSYFEAKGYTF. In DNA, the CDR3 is TGTGCCAGCAGTTTCAGTTACTTCGAGGCGAAGGGCTACACCTTC.

This clonotype showed up just a few times. CDR3 amino acids: CASSEGTERDRTTYEQYF. The CDR3 region has the DNA TGTGCCAGCAGTGAAGGCACCGAACGCGACAGGACAACCTACGAGCAGTACTTC. The chain employs TRBV25-1 and TRBJ2-7; maybe TRBD1 (6 bases). Germline CDR1 and CDR2: MGHDK and SYGVNS. Trimming removed 2 bases at V and 2 bases at J, with 22 bases between. There are 18 residues in the CDR3.

The DNA of the CDR3 is TGTGCCAGCAGTATGGGGCTCCTAGAGACCCAGTACTTC. Its protein is CASSMGLLETQYF. The V call is TRBV12-3 or TRBV12-4, the J call TRBJ2-5; D is possibly TRBD1 (5 bases). This CDR3 region has 13 residues. V was cut by 5 bases and J by 4 bases, with 11 bases left in between.

This clonotype appeared a few times. J is TRBJ1-2 and V is TRBV7-9; maybe TRBD1 (5 bases). Germline V lookup: CDR1 SEHNR, CDR2 FQNEAQ (reference sequence). Trimming removed 5 bases from V and 8 bases from J, with 12 bases in between. This CDR3 comprises 12 residues. CDR3 sequence: CASSLDSFGYTF. As DNA, the CDR3 is TGTGCCAGCAGCCTCGACAGTTTCGGCTACACCTTC.

The J gene is TRBJ1-2, the V gene TRBV6-1; 7 bases map to TRBD1. Germline V CDR1 and CDR2: MNHNS, SASEGT. The CDR3 contains 14 residues. J gave up 4 bases and V 4 bases, and 6 bases lay outside the gene matches. CDR3 in DNA: TGTGCCAGCAGTGTCGGGACAGAAAGCTATGGCTACACCTTC. Translation: CASSVGTESYGYTF.

This CDR3 is CSARDGSGRTYEQYF. CDR3 in DNA: TGCAGTGCTAGAGATGGTAGCGGGAGAACCTACGAGCAGTACTTC. The chain joins TRBV20-1 to TRBJ2-7, with TRBD2 identical over 9 bases. Losses at the gene ends were 0 bases for V and 2 bases for J; bases not matched to a gene: 5. The CDR3 sequence is 15 residues long. Germline loops: CDR1 DFQATT, CDR2 SNEGSKA (reference sequence).

This clonotype has a handful of counts. The genes are TRBV20-1 and TRBJ2-7; D unresolved. The CDR3 covers 13 residues. V was trimmed by 2 bases and J by 5 bases, leaving 13 bases between them. Germline CDR1 is DFQATT and CDR2 is SNEGSKA (reference sequence). CDR3 coding DNA: TGCAGTGCTAGATCCCCCCAGCTACACGAGCAGTACTTC. It encodes CSARSPQLHEQYF.

The CDR3 loop is CAIRGPYEQYF. The CDR3 region has the DNA TGTGCCATACGGGGGCCCTACGAGCAGTACTTC. V and J are TRBV28 and TRBJ2-7, with D perhaps assigned TRBD1 or TRBD2 (6 bases each). CDR1 and CDR2 from the germline V gene are MDHEN and SYDVKM. This CDR3 spans 11 amino acids. With 10 bases removed from V and 2 bases from J, the gap between germline ends came to 9 bases. The complete variable domain, with remaining parts taken from reference TRBV28 and TRBJ2-7, reads DVKVTQSSRYLVKRTGEKVFLECVQDMDHENMFWYRQDPGLGLRLIYFSYDVKMKEKGDIPEGYSVSREKKERFSLILESASTNQTSMYLCAIRGPYEQYFGPGTRLTVT.

The J gene is TRBJ1-5, the V gene TRBV5-6; 9 bases agree with TRBD1. V dropped 4 bases and J dropped 8; count of bases not matched to a gene: 4. This CDR3 has 13 residues. The germline V gene encodes CDR1 SGHDT and CDR2 YYEEEE. The CDR3 coding sequence is TGTGCCAGCAGCCAAGACAGGGGGAAGCCCCAGCATTTT. Translating gives CASSQDRGKPQHF.

This clonotype was recorded a few times. The V gene is TRBV5-1, the J gene TRBJ2-3; D not certain. The V gene's germline CDR1 is SGHRS and CDR2 YFSETQ. This CDR3 comprises 14 residues. V gave up 7 bases and J gave up 1 base, with 13 bases separating them. CDR3 amino acids: CASSRTPGTDTQYF. The CDR3 DNA follows: TGCGCCAGCTCCCGAACCCCGGGCACAGATACGCAGTATTTT.

The V call is TRBV27, the J call TRBJ1-1; D might be TRBD1 (5 bases). Trimming pared 3 bases from V and 8 bases from J, leaving 13 bases between. The CDR3 spans 13 residues. Germline CDR1 and CDR2: MNHEY and SMNVEV (reference sequence). CDR3 sequence: CASSLAIGTEAFF. CDR3 sequence (DNA): TGTGCCAGCAGTTTGGCTATCGGGACCGAAGCTTTCTTT.